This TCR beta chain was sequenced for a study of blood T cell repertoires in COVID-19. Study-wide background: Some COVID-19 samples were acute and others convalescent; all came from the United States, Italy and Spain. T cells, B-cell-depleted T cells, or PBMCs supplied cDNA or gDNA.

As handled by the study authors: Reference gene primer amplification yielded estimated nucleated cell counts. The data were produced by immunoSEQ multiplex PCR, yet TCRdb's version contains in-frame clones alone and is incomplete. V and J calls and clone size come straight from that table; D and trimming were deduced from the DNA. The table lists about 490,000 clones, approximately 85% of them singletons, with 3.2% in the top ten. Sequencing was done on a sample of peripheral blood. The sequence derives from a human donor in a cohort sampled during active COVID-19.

The CDR3 sequence: CASSSTGQWGLADSYEQYF. The CDR3 DNA sequence: TGTGCCAGCAGCTCGACGGGACAATGGGGACTAGCCGACTCCTACGAGCAGTACTTC. This rearrangement joins TRBV5-8 to TRBJ2-7, with 9 bases that match TRBD2. The CDR3 loop spans 19 amino acids. CDR1 is SGHTS and CDR2 is YDEGEE in the germline V gene. V lost 3 bases to trimming and J lost 0 bases; unmatched junction nucleotides: 16.